This entry lists 28 T cell receptor beta chains sequenced from one sample in a study of blood T cell repertoires in COVID-19. Clones were sequenced by immunoSEQ multiplex PCR, and TCRdb holds only the in-frame ones, with some missing. Altogether more than 95,000 clones are present, around 76% being singletons, with the ten largest covering 15% to 20%. Sequences were obtained from peripheral blood. All receptors come from an elderly man with acute or convalescent COVID-19.

The gene calls are TRBV28 and TRBJ2-7; D unclear. V dropped 3 bases and J dropped 5 bases, with 11 bases sitting between them. CDR1 MDHEN and CDR2 SYDVKM come from the germline V gene. This CDR3 is 13 amino acids long. DNA of the CDR3: TGTGCCAGCAGTTTCCTCGACACCGACGAGCAGTACTTC. Translating gives CASSFLDTDEQYF.

The chain uses TRBV3-1 (or the pseudogene TRBV3-2) and TRBJ2-7; weak D call: TRBD1 (6 bases). Trimming pared 4 bases from V and 2 bases from J, leaving 12 bases between. This CDR3 contains 14 residues. Germline CDR1 reads LGHDT; CDR2 reads YNNKEL (reference sequence). The CDR3 bases are TGTGCCAGCAGCCCGCGGGCAGGGGCCTACGAGCAGTACTTC. Translated: CASSPRAGAYEQYF.

This chain links TRBV19 with TRBJ2-3; TRBD2 is a possible D gene (6 bases). Looked up from germline, CDR1 is LNHDA and CDR2 is SQIVND (reference sequence). Trimming took 6 bases from V and 0 from J, leaving 10 bases between them. The CDR3 is made up of 14 amino acids. CDR3 residues: CASRGGASTDTQYF. Written as DNA, the CDR3 is TGTGCCAGTAGGGGGGGTGCTAGCACAGATACGCAGTATTTT.

V usage is TRBV5-8 and J usage is TRBJ1-2, with 10 bases that match TRBD1. V dropped 4 bases and J dropped 2; count of bases not matched to a gene: 5. The CDR3 length is 15 residues. Germline V gives CDR1 SGHTS, CDR2 YDEGEE. CDR3 nucleotide sequence: TGTGCCAGCAGCCCTGGGGACAGGGGAAACTATGGCTACACCTTC. Its translation is CASSPGDRGNYGYTF.

This chain links TRBV7-9 with TRBJ2-7, with D unclear. Germline V lookup: CDR1 SEHNR, CDR2 FQNEAQ (reference sequence). Trimming removed 1 base at V and 5 bases at J, with 12 bases between. The CDR3 contains 14 residues. CDR3 DNA: TGTGCCAGCAGCTTAGGGGCGTCTACCCACGAGCAGTACTTC. Its protein is CASSLGASTHEQYF.

The CDR3 nucleotides read TGTGCCAGCAGCGTAGAACAGGGGTTGGGATACACCTTC. It yields the protein CASSVEQGLGYTF. The chain joins TRBV9 to TRBJ1-2; 7 bases are shared with TRBD1. The CDR3 is 13 residues long. With 0 bases clipped from V and 11 bases from J, the junction kept 7 bases outside the gene matches. Germline-derived CDR1 and CDR2 are SGDLS and YYNGEE.

The V call is TRBV14, the J call TRBJ1-4, with 11 bases aligning to TRBD1. V lost 3 bases and J lost 7; bases outside the gene matches: 4. The CDR3 is 15 residues long. Germline CDR1 and CDR2: SGHDN and FVKESK. CDR3 residues: CASSHGTGGGEKLFF. The DNA for the CDR3 is TGTGCCAGCAGCCACGGGACAGGGGGTGGTGAAAAACTGTTTTTT. Complete variable domain (other parts from reference TRBV14 and TRBJ1-4): EAGVTQFPSHSVIEKGQTVTLRCDPISGHDNLYWYRRVMGKEIKFLLHFVKESKQDESGMPNNRFLAERTGGTYSTLKVQPAELEDSGVYFCASSHGTGGGEKLFFGSGTQLSVL.

In its sample, this clone was seen once. This chain links TRBV5-1 with TRBJ2-1; possibly TRBD2 for D (5 bases). This CDR3 comprises 16 residues. Trimming removed 2 bases at V and 0 bases at J, with 12 bases between. From germline, CDR1 is SGHRS and CDR2 YFSETQ. This chain's CDR3 is CASSFGSGSSYNEQFF. The CDR3 nucleotides read TGCGCCAGCAGCTTTGGGTCGGGGTCCTCCTACAATGAGCAGTTCTTC.

In this sample, this clone turned up a few times. This sequence joins TRBV19 and TRBJ1-4, with D possibly matching TRBD1 (6 bases). V was pared by 6 bases and J by 3 bases, with 11 bases between. The CDR3 has 14 residues. CDR1 and CDR2 (germline): LNHDA, SQIVND (reference sequence). The CDR3 here is CASSSGTPNEKLFF. The CDR3 coding sequence is TGTGCCAGTAGCTCCGGGACACCTAATGAAAAACTGTTTTTT.

The chain links TRBV10-3 to TRBJ2-6; TRBD1 is a possible D gene (6 bases). The CDR3 has 16 amino acids. The V and J ends lost 2 bases and 1 base respectively, with 9 bases between them. Germline assignment: CDR1 ENHRY and CDR2 SYGVKD. The CDR3 here is CAISEGQGSGANVLTF. The CDR3 nucleotides read TGTGCCATCAGTGAGGGGCAGGGGTCTGGGGCCAACGTCCTGACTTTC.

The CDR3 coding sequence is TGTGCCAGTAGTCCGAGGGACAGCAAGACCGGGGAGCTGTTTTTT. Encoded protein: CASSPRDSKTGELFF. The chain joins TRBV19 to TRBJ2-2, with 7 positions matching TRBD1. The CDR3 contains 15 residues. The germline CDR1 and CDR2 sequences are LNHDA and SQIVND (reference sequence). Trimming removed 5 bases from V and 5 bases from J; junction bases left unmatched: 8.

The rearrangement links TRBV6-2 or TRBV6-3 to TRBJ2-6; maybe TRBD2 (7 bases). V shed 8 bases and J shed 4 bases, with 15 bases lying between them. This CDR3 contains 15 residues. CDR1 and CDR2 (germline): MNHEY, SVGEGT. The CDR3 reads CASCCGGSGANVLTF. CDR3 DNA sequence: TGTGCCAGCTGTTGCGGGGGCTCCGGGGCCAACGTCCTGACTTTC.

In DNA, the CDR3 is TGTGCCAGCAGCCACCGACAGATCACAGATACGCAGTATTTT. It codes for CASSHRQITDTQYF. This chain joins TRBV14 and TRBJ2-3; the D gene is possibly TRBD1 (5 bases). Trimming removed 3 bases from V and 2 bases from J, with 9 bases in between. CDR3 length: 14 amino acids. Germline V CDR1 and CDR2: SGHDN, FVKESK.

The rearrangement joins TRBV24-1 to TRBJ2-7; 10 positions agree with TRBD2. Germline CDR1 is KGHDR and CDR2 is SFDVKD. The J segment lost 5 bases and the V segment lost 3 bases, leaving 6 bases of the junction unmatched. This CDR3 comprises 15 residues. The CDR3 region is CATSDKLAGLDEQYF. CDR3 coding DNA: TGTGCCACCAGTGATAAACTAGCGGGACTGGACGAGCAGTACTTC.

The rearrangement uses TRBV5-1 and TRBJ2-7, with 8 bases that match TRBD1. The CDR3 runs 16 residues. The V gene end was trimmed by 0 bases and the J gene end by 3 bases; junction bases not matched to a gene: 8. Germline V gene data show CDR1 as SGHRS and CDR2 as YFSETQ. CDR3 in DNA: TGCGCCAGCAGCTTGGCCGTGGGACAGGCGTTCTACGAGCAGTACTTC. Protein product: CASSLAVGQAFYEQYF.

The chain couples TRBV29-1 to TRBJ2-7, with 8 bases aligning to TRBD1. The V and J ends lost 2 bases and 2 bases, in that order; junction bases with no gene match: 5. This CDR3 has 14 residues. Per germline, CDR1 SQVTM and CDR2 ANQGSEA. The CDR3 region is CSVETPGQAYEQYF. The CDR3 DNA follows: TGCAGCGTTGAAACCCCGGGACAGGCCTACGAGCAGTACTTC.

This rearrangement joins TRBV18 to TRBJ2-1; 13 positions match TRBD2. CDR1 and CDR2 (germline): KGHSH, LQKENI. Unmatched junction bases numbered 3, after V lost 0 bases and J lost 4 bases. The CDR3 length is 17 residues. This CDR3 reads CASSPPGLAGTYNEQFF. For the CDR3, the DNA is TGTGCCAGCTCACCACCGGGACTAGCGGGGACTTACAATGAGCAGTTCTTC.

The CDR3 loop is CASTSTGAYEQYF. In DNA, the CDR3 is TGTGCCAGTACCTCCACGGGGGCCTACGAGCAGTACTTC. The V gene is TRBV19, the J gene TRBJ2-7, with a possible D match to TRBD2 (6 bases). The germline V gene has CDR1 LNHDA and CDR2 SQIVND (reference sequence). This CDR3 is built from 13 residues. The V end was cut by 7 bases, the J end by 2 bases, with 12 bases between.

J is TRBJ1-5 and V is TRBV3-1 (or the pseudogene TRBV3-2), with D perhaps TRBD1 (5 bases). This CDR3 is 16 amino acids long. V lost 4 bases and J lost 2, with 15 bases in between. The germline V gene encodes CDR1 LGHDT and CDR2 YNNKEL (reference sequence). This CDR3 reads CASSLAGDGGNQPQHF. CDR3 bases: TGTGCCAGCAGCCTCGCGGGGGATGGAGGCAATCAGCCCCAGCATTTT.

This sequence joins TRBV10-3 and TRBJ2-1; the D is unclear. V dropped 4 bases and J dropped 2 bases, with 6 bases sitting between them. Germline CDR1 reads ENHRY; CDR2 reads SYGVKD. The CDR3 runs 13 residues. The DNA for the CDR3 is TGTGCCATCAGTGGTGGGCCCTACAATGAGCAGTTCTTC. Translation gives CAISGGPYNEQFF.

The rearrangement joins TRBV7-2 to TRBJ2-2; TRBD2 matches 12 bases. CDR1 and CDR2 (germline): SGHTA, FQGNSA. Unmatched junction bases numbered 11, after V lost 1 base and J lost 5 bases. The length of the CDR3 is 19 residues. The CDR3 spells CASSLGAASGRGRTGELFF. As DNA, the CDR3 is TGTGCCAGCAGCTTAGGGGCAGCTAGCGGGAGGGGAAGAACCGGGGAGCTGTTTTTT.

The V and J genes are TRBV5-1 and TRBJ1-1; TRBD1 agrees at 7 bases. CDR1 and CDR2 (germline): SGHRS, YFSETQ. This CDR3 is built from 15 residues. After removal of 4 bases from V and 6 bases from J, the junction contained 12 bases not matched to a gene. The CDR3 loop reads CASSGQPGGVPEAFF. CDR3 nucleotide sequence: TGCGCCAGCAGCGGTCAACCAGGGGGAGTACCTGAAGCTTTCTTT.

The sample holds a few counts of this clone. This chain connects TRBV5-8 to TRBJ2-7; weak D call: TRBD2 (5 bases). Trimming took 4 bases from V and 3 from J, leaving 14 bases between them. The germline CDR1 and CDR2 sequences are SGHTS and YDEGEE. The CDR3 contains 14 residues. This CDR3 reads CASSPGNGLYEQYF. CDR3 nucleotides: TGTGCCAGCAGCCCGGGGAACGGGCTCTACGAGCAGTACTTC.

This clone was observed a single time. J is TRBJ2-7 and V is TRBV6-5, with TRBD1 matching over 10 bases. CDR3 size: 13 residues. Germline trimming cut 5 bases from V and 5 bases from J; bases unmatched to any gene: 3. Germline CDR1 and CDR2: MNHEY and SVGAGI. CDR3 loop: CASSRDRGDEQYF. CDR3 in DNA: TGTGCCAGCAGTAGGGACAGGGGCGACGAGCAGTACTTC.

V and J are TRBV27 and TRBJ2-7; TRBD2 agrees at 10 bases. Losses at the gene ends were 5 bases for V and 2 bases for J; bases not matched to a gene: 3. Per the germline V gene, CDR1 is MNHEY and CDR2 is SMNVEV (reference sequence). This CDR3 has 14 amino acids. In DNA, the CDR3 is TGTGCCAGCAGTGATGGGACTAGCGCCTACGAGCAGTACTTC. This codes for CASSDGTSAYEQYF.

This sequence joins TRBV14 and TRBJ1-3; D is undetermined. The CDR3 runs to 17 residues. With 7 bases removed from V and 0 bases from J, the gap between germline ends came to 19 bases. The germline CDR1 and CDR2 sequences are SGHDN and FVKESK. CDR3 sequence (DNA): TGTGCCAGCACCGGGTCGGTGAGAACCCTCTCTGGAAACACCATATATTTT. Protein sequence: CASTGSVRTLSGNTIYF.

This chain connects TRBV28 to TRBJ1-1; D possibly corresponds to TRBD1 (6 bases). The V end was cut by 6 bases, the J end by 3 bases, with 20 bases between. The CDR3 has 16 residues. Germline V CDR1 and CDR2: MDHEN, SYDVKM. CDR3 in DNA: TGTGCCAGCAGCCGAGGTGGGTCAGGGGTTTACACTGAAGCTTTCTTT. Protein: CASSRGGSGVYTEAFF.

This rearrangement joins TRBV7-2 to TRBJ2-7, with a possible D match to TRBD2 (5 bases). The CDR3 sequence is 14 residues long. Germline V lookup: CDR1 SGHTA, CDR2 FQGNSA. Trimming took off 6 bases at V and 4 bases at J, with 16 bases between the two ends. CDR3 in amino acids: CASRGEGRGYEQYF. DNA of the CDR3: TGTGCCAGCAGGGGAGAGGGCCGCGGATACGAGCAGTACTTC.